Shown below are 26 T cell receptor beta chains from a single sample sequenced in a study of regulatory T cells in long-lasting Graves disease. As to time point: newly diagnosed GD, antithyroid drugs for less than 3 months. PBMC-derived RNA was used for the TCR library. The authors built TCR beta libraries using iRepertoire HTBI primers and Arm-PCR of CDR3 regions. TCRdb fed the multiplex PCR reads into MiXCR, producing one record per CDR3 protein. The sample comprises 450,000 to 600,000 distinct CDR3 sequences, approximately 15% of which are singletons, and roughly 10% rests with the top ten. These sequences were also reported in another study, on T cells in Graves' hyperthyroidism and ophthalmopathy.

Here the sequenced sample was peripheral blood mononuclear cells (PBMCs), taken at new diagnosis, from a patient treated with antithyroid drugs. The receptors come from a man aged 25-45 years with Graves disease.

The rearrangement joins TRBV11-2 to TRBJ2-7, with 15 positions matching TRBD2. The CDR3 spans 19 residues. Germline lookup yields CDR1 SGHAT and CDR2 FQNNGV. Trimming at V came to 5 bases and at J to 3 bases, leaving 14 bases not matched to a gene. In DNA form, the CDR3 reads TGTGCCAGCAGCCTAAGATGGCCGGGACTAGCGGGAGGTAGCTACGAGCAGTACTTC. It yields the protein CASSLRWPGLAGGSYEQYF.

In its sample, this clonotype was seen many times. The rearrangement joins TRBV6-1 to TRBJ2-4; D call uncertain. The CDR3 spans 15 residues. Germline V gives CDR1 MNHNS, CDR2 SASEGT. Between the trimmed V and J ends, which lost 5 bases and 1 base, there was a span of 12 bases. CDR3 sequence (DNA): TGTGCCAGCAGTACCCCCACCGTCGCCAAAAACATTCAGTACTTC. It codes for CASSTPTVAKNIQYF.

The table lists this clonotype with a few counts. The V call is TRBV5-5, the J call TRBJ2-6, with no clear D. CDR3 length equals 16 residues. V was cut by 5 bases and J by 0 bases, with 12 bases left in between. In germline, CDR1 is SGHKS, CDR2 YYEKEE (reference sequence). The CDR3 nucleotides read TGTGCCAGCAGTCTGGACGGAAACTCTGGGGCCAACGTCCTGACTTTC. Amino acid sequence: CASSLDGNSGANVLTF.

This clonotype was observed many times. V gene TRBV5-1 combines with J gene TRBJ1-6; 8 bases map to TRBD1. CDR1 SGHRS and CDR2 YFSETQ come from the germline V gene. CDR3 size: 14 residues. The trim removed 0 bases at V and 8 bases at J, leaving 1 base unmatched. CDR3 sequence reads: CASSLVDRDSPLHF. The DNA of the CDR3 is TGCGCCAGCAGCTTGGTGGACAGGGATTCACCCCTCCACTTT.

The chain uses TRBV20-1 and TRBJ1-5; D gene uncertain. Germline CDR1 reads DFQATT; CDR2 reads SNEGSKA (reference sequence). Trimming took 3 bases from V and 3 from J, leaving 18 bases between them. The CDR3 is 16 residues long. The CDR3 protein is CSASGRIHTLNQPQHF. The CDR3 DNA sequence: TGCAGTGCTAGTGGAAGGATCCATACCCTCAATCAGCCCCAGCATTTT.

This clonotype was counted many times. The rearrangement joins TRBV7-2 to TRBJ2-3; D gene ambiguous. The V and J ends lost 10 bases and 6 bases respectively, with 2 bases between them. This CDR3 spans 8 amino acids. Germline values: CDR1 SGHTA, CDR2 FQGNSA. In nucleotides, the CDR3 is TGTGCCAACGATACGCAGTATTTT. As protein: CANDTQYF.

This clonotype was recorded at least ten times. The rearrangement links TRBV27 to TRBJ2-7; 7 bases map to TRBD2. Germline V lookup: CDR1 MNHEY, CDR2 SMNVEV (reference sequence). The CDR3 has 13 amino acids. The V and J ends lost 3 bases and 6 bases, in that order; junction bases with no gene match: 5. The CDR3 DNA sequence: TGTGCCAGCAGTTTGCGGGGGTTCGGCGAGCAGTACTTC. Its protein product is CASSLRGFGEQYF.

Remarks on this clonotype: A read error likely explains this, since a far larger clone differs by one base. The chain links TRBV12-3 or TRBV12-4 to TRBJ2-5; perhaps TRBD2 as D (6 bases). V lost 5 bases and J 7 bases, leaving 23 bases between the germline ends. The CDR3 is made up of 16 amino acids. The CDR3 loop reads CASSEARGERWGTQYF. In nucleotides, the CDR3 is TGTGCCAGCAGTGAAGCGCGGGGCGAGAGATGGGGGACCCAGTACTTC.

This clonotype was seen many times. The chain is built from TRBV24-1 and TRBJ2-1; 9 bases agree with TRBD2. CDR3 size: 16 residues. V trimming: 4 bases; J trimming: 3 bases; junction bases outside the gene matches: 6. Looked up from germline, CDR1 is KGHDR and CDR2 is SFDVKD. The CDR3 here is CATSDLTSGLYNEQFF. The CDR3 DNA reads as TGTGCCACCAGTGACCTCACTAGCGGGCTCTACAATGAGCAGTTCTTC.

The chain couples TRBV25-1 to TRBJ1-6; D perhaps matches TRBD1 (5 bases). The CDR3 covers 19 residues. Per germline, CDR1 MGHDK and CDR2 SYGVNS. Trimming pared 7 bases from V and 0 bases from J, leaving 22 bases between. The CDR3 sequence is CASTSRGAPGSSYNSPLHF. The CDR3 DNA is TGTGCCAGCACTAGTCGTGGGGCTCCGGGTAGCTCCTATAATTCACCCCTCCACTTT.

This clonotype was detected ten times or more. The CDR3 DNA sequence: TGTGCCATCGAGACAGATGCCTACGAGCAGTACTTC. It is translated as CAIETDAYEQYF. The V call is TRBV10-3, the J call TRBJ2-7; D might be TRBD1 (5 bases). The CDR3 extends over 12 amino acids. Germline-derived CDR1 and CDR2 are ENHRY and SYGVKD. The V end was cut by 8 bases, the J end by 2 bases, with 10 bases between.

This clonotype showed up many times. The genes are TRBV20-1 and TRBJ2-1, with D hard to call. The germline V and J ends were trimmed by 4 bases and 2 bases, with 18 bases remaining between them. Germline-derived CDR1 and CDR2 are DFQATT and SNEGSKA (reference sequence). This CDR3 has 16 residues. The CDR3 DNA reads TGCAGTGCTATCCTACGACGGCATGGTCCCTACAATGAGCAGTTCTTC. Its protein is CSAILRRHGPYNEQFF.

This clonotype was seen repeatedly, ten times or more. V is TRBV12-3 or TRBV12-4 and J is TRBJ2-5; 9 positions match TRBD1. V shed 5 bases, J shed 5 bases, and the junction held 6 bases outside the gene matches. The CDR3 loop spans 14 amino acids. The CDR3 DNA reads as TGTGCCAGCAGTCCCGCGACAGGGGGGGAGACCCAGTACTTC. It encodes CASSPATGGETQYF.

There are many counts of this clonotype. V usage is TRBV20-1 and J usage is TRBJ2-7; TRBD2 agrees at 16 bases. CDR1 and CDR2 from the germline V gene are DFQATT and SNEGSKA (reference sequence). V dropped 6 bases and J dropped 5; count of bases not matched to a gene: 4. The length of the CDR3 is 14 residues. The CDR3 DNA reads TGCAGTGCGGGGACTAGCGGGGGGGTAAACGAGCAGTACTTC. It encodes CSAGTSGGVNEQYF.

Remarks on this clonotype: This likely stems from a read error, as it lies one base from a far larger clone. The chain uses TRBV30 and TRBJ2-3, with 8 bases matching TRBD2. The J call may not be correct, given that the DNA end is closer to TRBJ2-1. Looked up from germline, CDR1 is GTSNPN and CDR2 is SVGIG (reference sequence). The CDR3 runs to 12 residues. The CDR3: CALSGSVNKQFF. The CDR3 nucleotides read TGTGCCTTGAGCGGGAGCGTCAATAAGCAGTTCTTC.

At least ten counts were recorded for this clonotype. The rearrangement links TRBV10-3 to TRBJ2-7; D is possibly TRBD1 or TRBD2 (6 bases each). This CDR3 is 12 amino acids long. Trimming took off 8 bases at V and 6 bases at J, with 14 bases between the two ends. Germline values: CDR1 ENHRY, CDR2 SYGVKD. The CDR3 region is CAIYSGAAEQYF. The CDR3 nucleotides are TGTGCCATCTATTCGGGGGCTGCCGAGCAGTACTTC.

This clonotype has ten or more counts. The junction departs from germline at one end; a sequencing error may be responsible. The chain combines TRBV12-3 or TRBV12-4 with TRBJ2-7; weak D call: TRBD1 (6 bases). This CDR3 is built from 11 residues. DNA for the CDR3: TGCGCCAGCAGCCGGGACAACGAGCAGTACTTC. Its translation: CASSRDNEQYF.

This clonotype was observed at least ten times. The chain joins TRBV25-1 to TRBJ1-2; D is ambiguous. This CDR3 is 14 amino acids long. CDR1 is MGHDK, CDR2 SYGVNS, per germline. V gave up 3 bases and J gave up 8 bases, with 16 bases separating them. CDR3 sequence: CASSDSSGRQGYTF. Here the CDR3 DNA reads TGTGCCAGCAGTGACTCCTCCGGCAGGCAAGGCTACACCTTC.

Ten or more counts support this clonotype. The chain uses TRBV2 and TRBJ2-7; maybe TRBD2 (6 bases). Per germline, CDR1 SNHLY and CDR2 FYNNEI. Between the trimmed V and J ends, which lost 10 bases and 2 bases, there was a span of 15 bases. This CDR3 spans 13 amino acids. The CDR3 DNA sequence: TGTGCCACCACGACTAGGGGAACCTACGAGCAGTACTTC. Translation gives CATTTRGTYEQYF.

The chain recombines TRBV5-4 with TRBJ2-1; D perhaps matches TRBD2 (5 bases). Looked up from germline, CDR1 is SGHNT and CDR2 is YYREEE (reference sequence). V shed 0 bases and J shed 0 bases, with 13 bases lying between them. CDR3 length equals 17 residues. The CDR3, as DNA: TGTGCCAGCAGCTTGGCCGGGGTTCCAGGCTCCTACAATGAGCAGTTCTTC. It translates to CASSLAGVPGSYNEQFF. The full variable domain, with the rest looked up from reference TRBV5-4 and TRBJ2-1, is ETGVTQSPTHLIKTRGQQVTLRCSSQSGHNTVSWYQQALGQGPQFIFQYYREEENGRGNFPPRFSGLQFPNYSSELNVNALELDDSALYLCASSLAGVPGSYNEQFFGPGTRLTVL.

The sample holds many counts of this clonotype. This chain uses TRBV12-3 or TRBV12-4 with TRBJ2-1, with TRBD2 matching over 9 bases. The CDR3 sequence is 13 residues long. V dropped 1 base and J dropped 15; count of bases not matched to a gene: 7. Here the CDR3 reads CASSLVAGEGWFF. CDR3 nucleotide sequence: TGTGCCAGCAGTTTAGTAGCGGGGGAGGGTTGGTTCTTC.

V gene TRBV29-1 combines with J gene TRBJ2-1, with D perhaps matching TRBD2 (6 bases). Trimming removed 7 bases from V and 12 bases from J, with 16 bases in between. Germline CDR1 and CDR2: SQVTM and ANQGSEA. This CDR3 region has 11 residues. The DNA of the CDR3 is TGCAGCGCTGGAAGGGACTCTAGGCAGTTCTTC. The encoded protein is CSAGRDSRQFF.

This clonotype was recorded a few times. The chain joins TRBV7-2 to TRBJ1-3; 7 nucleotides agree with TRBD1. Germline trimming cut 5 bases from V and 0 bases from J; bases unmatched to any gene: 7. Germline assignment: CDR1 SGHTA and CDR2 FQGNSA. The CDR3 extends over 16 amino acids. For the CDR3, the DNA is TGTGCCAGCAGCCCTCACCGACAGGGCTCTGGAAACACCATATATTTT. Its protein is CASSPHRQGSGNTIYF. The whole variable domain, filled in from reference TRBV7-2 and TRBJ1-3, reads GAGVSQSPSNKVTEKGKDVELRCDPISGHTALYWYRQSLGQGLEFLIYFQGNSAPDKSGLPSDRFSAERTGGSVSTLTIQRTQQEDSAVYLCASSPHRQGSGNTIYFGEGSWLTVV.

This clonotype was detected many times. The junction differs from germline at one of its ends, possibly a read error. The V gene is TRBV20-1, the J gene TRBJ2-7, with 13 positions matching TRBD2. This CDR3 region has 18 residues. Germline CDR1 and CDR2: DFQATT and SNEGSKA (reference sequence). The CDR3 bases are TGCAGTGCAACTCGAGCGGGACTAGCGGGACTCTTCTCCGACGAGCAGTACTTC. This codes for CSATRAGLAGLFSDEQYF.

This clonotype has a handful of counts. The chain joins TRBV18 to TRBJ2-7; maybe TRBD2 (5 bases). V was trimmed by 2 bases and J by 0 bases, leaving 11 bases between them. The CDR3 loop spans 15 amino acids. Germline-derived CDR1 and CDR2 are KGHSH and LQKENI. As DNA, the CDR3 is TGTGCCAGCTCACCAGGAGACTACTTCTCCTACGAGCAGTACTTC. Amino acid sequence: CASSPGDYFSYEQYF. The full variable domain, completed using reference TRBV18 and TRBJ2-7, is NAGVMQNPRHLVRRRGQEARLRCSPMKGHSHVYWYRQLPEEGLKFMVYLQKENIIDESGMPKERFSAEFPKEGPSILRIQQVVRGDSAAYFCASSPGDYFSYEQYFGPGTRLTVT.

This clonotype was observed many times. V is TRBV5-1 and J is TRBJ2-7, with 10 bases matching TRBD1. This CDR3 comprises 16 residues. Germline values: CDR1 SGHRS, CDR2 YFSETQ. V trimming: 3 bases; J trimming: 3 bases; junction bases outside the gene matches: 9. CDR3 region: CASSSEEGTGVYEQYF. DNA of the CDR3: TGCGCCAGCAGCTCCGAGGAGGGGACAGGGGTCTACGAGCAGTACTTC.